The subject of this entry is one T cell receptor (beta chain). Its matching antigen is unknown. The data originate from a study of cytomegalovirus exposure and HLA in healthy donors. Study-wide background: In terms of ancestry, the Caucasian-associated cluster contained roughly four fifths of the approximately 400 genotyped donors. General study results and limits: As was reported, the HLA-A and HLA-B alleles of most subjects were accurately predicted from TCR beta sequences. The Asian-associated ancestry cluster reportedly had fewer N-insertions than the 666-donor mean in a later analysis. Under in vitro conditions, a few CMV-associated chains were confirmed as specific for CMV antigens.

Primers: 60 Vbeta forward and 13 Jbeta reverse. Assay: immunoSEQ multiplex PCR; the TCRdb copy retains only in-frame clones and omits some. The listing records about 200,000 clones. The CDR3 is 14 amino acids. V gave up 7 bases and J gave up 4 bases; unmatched junction bases: 8. Germline lookup yields CDR1 SGHRS and CDR2 YFSETQ. The sample taken for sequencing was PBMCs. This rearrangement joins TRBV5-1 to TRBJ2-5; 9 nucleotides agree with TRBD1. This clonotype originated in a girl aged 2-9 years in good health and CMV-seropositive. The CDR3 spells CASGEDRGGETQYF. DNA of the CDR3: TGCGCCAGCGGTGAGGACAGGGGTGGAGAGACCCAGTACTTC.